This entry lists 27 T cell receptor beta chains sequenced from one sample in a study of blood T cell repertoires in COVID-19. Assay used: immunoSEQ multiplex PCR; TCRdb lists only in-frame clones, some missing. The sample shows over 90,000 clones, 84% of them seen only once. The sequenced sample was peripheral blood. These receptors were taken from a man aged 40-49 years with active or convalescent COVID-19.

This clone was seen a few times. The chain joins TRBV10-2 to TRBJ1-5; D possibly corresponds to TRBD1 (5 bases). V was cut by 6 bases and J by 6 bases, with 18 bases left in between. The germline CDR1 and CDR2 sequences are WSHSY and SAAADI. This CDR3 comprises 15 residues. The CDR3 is CASRLGGDSRQPQHF. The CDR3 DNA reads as TGCGCCAGCAGATTGGGGGGGGATTCTCGTCAGCCCCAGCATTTT.

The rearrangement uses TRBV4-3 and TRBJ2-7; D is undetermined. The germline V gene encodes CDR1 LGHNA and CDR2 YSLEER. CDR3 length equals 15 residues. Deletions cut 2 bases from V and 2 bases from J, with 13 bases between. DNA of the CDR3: TGCGCCAGCAGCCAAAACTATCGAAGTCCCTACGAGCAGTACTTC. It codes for CASSQNYRSPYEQYF.

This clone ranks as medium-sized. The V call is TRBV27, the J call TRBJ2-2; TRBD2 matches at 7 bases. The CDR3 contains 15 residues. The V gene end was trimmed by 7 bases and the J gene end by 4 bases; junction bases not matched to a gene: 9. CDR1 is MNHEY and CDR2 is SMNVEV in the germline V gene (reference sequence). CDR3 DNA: TGTGCCAGCACCTGGGGGGGGACCTTCACCGGGGAGCTGTTTTTT. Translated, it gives CASTWGGTFTGELFF.

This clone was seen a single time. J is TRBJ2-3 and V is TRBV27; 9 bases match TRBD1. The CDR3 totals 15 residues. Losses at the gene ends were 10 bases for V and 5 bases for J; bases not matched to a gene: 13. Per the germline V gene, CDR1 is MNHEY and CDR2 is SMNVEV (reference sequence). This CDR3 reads CAISPSGTGKDTQYF. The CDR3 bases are TGTGCCATTTCTCCCTCCGGGACAGGGAAAGATACGCAGTATTTT.

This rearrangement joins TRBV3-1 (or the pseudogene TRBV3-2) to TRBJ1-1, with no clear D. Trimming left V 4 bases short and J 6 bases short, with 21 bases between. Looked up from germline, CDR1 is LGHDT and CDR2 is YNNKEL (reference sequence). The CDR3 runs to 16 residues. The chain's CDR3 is CASSLEGEGRRAEAFF. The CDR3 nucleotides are TGTGCCAGCAGCCTAGAAGGTGAAGGGAGAAGGGCTGAAGCTTTCTTT.

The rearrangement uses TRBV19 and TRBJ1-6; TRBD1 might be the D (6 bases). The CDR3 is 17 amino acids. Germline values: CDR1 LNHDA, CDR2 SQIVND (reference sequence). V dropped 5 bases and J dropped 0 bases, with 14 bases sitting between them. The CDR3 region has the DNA TGTGCCAGTAGTGTGGACAGCTACAGCTCCTATAATTCACCCCTCCACTTT. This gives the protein CASSVDSYSSYNSPLHF.

Here the CDR3 reads CASSFDSPDTQYF. As DNA, the CDR3 is TGCGCCAGCAGCTTTGACAGCCCAGATACGCAGTATTTT. This chain links TRBV5-1 with TRBJ2-3, with a tentative D call TRBD1 (5 bases). V was trimmed by 2 bases and J by 4 bases, leaving 8 bases between them. Germline V gives CDR1 SGHRS, CDR2 YFSETQ. This CDR3 has 13 residues.

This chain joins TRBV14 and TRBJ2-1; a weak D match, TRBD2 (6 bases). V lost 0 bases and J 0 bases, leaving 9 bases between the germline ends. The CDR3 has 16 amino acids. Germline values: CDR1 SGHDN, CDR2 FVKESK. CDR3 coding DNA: TGTGCCAGCAGCCAAGATGCGGGAACCTCCTACAATGAGCAGTTCTTC. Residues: CASSQDAGTSYNEQFF.

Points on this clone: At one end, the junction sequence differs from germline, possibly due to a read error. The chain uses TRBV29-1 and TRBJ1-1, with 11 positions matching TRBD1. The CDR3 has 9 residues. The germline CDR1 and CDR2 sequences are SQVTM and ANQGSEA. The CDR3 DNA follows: TGCAGCCCGGGACAGGGGGTTCTCTTT. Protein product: CSPGQGVLF.

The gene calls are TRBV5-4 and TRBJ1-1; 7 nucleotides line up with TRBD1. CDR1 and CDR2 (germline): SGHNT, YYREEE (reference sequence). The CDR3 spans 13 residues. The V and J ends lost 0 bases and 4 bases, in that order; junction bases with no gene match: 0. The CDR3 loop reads CASSLDRGTEAFF. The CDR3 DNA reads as TGTGCCAGCAGCTTGGACAGGGGCACTGAAGCTTTCTTT.

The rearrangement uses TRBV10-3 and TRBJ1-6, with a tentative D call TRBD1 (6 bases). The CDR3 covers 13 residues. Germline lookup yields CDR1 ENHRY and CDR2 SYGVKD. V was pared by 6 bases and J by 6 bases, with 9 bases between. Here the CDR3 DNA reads TGTGCCATCAGGACGGACAGTAATTCACCCCTCCACTTT. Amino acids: CAIRTDSNSPLHF.

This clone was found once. The CDR3 DNA is TGCGCCAGCAGCTTCGGGGAAGGCAATGAGCAGTTCTTC. Encoded protein: CASSFGEGNEQFF. The chain is built from TRBV5-1 and TRBJ2-1; a weak D match, TRBD2 (5 bases). Trimming removed 2 bases at V and 6 bases at J, with 9 bases between. Per germline, CDR1 SGHRS and CDR2 YFSETQ. The CDR3 spans 13 residues.

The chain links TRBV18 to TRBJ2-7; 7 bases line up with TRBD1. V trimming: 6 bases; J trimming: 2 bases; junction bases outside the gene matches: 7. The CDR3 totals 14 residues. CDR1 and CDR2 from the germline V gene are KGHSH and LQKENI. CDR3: CASSAQGWPYEQYF. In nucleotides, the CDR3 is TGTGCCAGCTCGGCACAGGGGTGGCCCTACGAGCAGTACTTC.

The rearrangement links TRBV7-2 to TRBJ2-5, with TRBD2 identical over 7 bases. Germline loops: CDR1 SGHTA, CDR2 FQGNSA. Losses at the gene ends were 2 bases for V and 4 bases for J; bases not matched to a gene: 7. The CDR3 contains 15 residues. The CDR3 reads CASSLLGGSVETQYF. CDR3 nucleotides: TGTGCCAGCAGCTTACTAGGCGGGAGCGTAGAGACCCAGTACTTC.

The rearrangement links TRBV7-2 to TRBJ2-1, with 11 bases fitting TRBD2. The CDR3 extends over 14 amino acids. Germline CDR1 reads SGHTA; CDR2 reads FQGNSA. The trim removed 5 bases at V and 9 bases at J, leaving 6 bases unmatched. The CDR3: CASSRTSGSGEQFF. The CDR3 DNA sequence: TGTGCCAGCAGCCGGACTAGCGGGTCGGGTGAGCAGTTCTTC.

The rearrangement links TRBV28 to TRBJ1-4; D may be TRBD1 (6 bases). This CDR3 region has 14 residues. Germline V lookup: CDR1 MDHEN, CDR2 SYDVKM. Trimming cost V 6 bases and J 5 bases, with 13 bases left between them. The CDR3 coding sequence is TGTGCCAGCAGCCCCACAGGGCGGAATGAAAAACTGTTTTTT. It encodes CASSPTGRNEKLFF. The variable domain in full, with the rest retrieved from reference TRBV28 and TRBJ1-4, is DVKVTQSSRYLVKRTGEKVFLECVQDMDHENMFWYRQDPGLGLRLIYFSYDVKMKEKGDIPEGYSVSREKKERFSLILESASTNQTSMYLCASSPTGRNEKLFFGSGTQLSVL.

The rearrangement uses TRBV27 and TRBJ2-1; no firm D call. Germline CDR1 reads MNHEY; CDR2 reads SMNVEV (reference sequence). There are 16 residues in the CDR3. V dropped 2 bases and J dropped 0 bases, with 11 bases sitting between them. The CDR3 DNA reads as TGTGCCAGCAGTTTAATTGTACAAAACTCCTACAATGAGCAGTTCTTC. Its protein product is CASSLIVQNSYNEQFF.

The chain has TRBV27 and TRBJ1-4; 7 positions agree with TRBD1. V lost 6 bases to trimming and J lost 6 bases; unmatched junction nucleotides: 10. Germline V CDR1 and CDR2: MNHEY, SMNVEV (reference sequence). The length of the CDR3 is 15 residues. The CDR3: CASSQAGTEYEKLFF. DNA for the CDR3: TGTGCCAGCAGCCAGGCCGGGACAGAGTATGAAAAACTGTTTTTT.

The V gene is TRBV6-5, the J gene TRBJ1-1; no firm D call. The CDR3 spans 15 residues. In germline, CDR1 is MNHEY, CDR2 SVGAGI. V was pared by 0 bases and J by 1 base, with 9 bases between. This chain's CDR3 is CASSYSRAANTEAFF. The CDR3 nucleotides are TGTGCCAGCAGTTACTCGAGAGCGGCGAACACTGAAGCTTTCTTT.

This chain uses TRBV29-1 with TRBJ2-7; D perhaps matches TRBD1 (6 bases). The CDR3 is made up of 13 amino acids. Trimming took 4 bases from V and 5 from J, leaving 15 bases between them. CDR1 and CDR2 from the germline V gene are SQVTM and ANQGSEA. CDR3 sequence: CSVAPKQGNEQYF. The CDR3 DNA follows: TGCAGCGTTGCCCCCAAACAGGGCAACGAGCAGTACTTC.

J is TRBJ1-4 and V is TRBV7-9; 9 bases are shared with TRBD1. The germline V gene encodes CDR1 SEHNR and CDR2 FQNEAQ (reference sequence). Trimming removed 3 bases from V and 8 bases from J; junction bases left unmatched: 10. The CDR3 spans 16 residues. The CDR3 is CASSFFDGQGQEKLFF. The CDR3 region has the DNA TGTGCCAGCAGCTTCTTCGACGGACAGGGGCAGGAAAAACTGTTTTTT.

The CDR3 nucleotides read TGTGCCAGCAGGAGAGAGACTAGTGGCTACACCTTC. Translated, it gives CASRRETSGYTF. The rearrangement uses TRBV6-5 and TRBJ1-2, with unresolved D. The germline gives CDR1 MNHEY, CDR2 SVGAGI. This CDR3 region has 12 residues. The V gene lost 6 bases and the J gene lost 7 bases, with 12 bases spanning the gap.

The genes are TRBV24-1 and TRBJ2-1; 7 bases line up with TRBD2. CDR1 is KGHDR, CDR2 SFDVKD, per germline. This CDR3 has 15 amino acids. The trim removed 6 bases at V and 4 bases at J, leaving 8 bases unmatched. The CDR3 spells CATSPGSSGYNEQFF. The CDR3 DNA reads TGTGCCACCAGTCCCGGGTCTAGCGGATACAATGAGCAGTTCTTC.

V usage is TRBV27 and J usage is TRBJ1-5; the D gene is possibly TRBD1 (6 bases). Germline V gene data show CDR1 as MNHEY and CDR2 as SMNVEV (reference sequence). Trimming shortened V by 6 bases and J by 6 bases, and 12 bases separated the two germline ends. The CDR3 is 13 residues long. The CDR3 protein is CASRSTGSQPQHF. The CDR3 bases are TGTGCCAGCAGGAGTACAGGGTCTCAGCCCCAGCATTTT.

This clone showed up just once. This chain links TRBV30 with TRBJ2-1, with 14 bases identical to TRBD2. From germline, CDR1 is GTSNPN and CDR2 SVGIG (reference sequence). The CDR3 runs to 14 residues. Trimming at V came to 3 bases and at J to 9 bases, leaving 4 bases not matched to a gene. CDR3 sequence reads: CAWRKGLAGAEQFF. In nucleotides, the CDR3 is TGTGCCTGGAGGAAGGGACTAGCGGGGGCTGAGCAGTTCTTC.

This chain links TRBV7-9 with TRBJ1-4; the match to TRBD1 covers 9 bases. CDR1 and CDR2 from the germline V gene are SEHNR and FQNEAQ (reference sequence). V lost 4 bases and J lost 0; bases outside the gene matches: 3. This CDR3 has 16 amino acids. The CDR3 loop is CASSSGQGPTNEKLFF. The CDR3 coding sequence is TGTGCCAGCAGCTCCGGACAGGGGCCAACTAATGAAAAACTGTTTTTT.

The DNA of the CDR3 is TGTGCCATCAGACCTACAGGGCTTGACTCCTACGAGCAGTACTTC. It codes for CAIRPTGLDSYEQYF. This chain uses TRBV10-3 with TRBJ2-7, with D perhaps TRBD1 (6 bases). CDR3 length equals 15 residues. The V end lost 6 bases, the J end lost 0 bases, and 15 bases lay between the germline ends. Germline CDR1 reads ENHRY; CDR2 reads SYGVKD.